Below are 2 T cell receptor beta chains sequenced from a single sample in a study of PD-1 blockade in mismatch repair-deficient tumors. Clones were read by immunoSEQ multiplex PCR, and TCRdb kept only the in-frame ones, dropping some. The sample lists some 120,000 clones, roughly 80% seen once, with 4.5% to 5.5% in the top ten. The sample in question was peripheral blood, obtained roughly 60 weeks after starting pembrolizumab. These receptors all come from an adult with mismatch repair-deficient cancer.

The gene calls are TRBV7-9 and TRBJ2-1; a possible D gene is TRBD1 (5 bases). CDR1 and CDR2 (germline): SEHNR, FQNEAQ (reference sequence). Trimming removed 5 bases from V and 9 bases from J, with 11 bases in between. This CDR3 contains 12 residues. CDR3: CASSLDQGEQFF. Here the CDR3 DNA reads TGTGCCAGCAGCCTCGACCAGGGTGAGCAGTTCTTC.

Only a few counts were recorded for this clone. The J gene is TRBJ2-7, the V gene TRBV19; 13 positions match TRBD2. Losses at the gene ends were 3 bases for V and 0 bases for J; bases not matched to a gene: 2. Germline V lookup: CDR1 LNHDA, CDR2 SQIVND (reference sequence). The CDR3 consists of 16 residues. The CDR3 loop reads CASSMTSGGSSYEQYF. CDR3 sequence (DNA): TGTGCCAGTAGTATGACTAGCGGGGGGAGCTCCTACGAGCAGTACTTC.